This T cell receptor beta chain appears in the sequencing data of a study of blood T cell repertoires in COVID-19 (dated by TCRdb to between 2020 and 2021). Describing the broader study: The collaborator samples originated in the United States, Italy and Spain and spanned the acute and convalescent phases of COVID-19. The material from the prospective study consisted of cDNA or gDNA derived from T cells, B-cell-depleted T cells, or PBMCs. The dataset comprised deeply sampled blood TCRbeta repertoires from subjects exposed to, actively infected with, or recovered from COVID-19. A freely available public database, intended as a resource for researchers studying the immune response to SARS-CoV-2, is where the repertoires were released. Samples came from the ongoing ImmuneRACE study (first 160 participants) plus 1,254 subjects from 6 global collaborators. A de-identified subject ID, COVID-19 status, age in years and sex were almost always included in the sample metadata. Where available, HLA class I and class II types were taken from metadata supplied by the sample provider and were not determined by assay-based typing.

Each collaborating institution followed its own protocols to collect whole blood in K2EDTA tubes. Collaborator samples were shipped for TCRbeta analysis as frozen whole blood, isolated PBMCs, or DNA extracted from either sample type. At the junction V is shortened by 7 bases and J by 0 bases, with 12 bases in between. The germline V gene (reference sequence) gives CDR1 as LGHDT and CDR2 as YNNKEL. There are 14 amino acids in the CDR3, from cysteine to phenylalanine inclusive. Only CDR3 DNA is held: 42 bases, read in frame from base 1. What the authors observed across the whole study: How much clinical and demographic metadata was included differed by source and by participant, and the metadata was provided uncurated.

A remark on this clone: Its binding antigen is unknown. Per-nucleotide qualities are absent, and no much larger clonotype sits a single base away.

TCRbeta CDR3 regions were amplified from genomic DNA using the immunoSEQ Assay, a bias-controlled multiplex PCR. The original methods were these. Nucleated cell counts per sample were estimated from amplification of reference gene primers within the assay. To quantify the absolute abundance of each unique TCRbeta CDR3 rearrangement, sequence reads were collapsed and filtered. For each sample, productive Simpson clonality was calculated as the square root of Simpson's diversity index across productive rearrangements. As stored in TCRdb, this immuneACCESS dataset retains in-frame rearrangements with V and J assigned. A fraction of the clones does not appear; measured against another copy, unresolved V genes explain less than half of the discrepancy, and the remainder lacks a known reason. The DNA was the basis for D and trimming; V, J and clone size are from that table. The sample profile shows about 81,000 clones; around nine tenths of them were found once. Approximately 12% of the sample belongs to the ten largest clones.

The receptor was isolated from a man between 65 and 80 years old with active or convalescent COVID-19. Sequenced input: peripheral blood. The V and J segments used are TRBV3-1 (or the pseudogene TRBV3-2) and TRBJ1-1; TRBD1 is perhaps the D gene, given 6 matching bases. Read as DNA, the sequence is TGTGCCAGCAACCATGGGACATTGAACACTGAAGCTTTCTTT. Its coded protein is CASNHGTLNTEAFF.